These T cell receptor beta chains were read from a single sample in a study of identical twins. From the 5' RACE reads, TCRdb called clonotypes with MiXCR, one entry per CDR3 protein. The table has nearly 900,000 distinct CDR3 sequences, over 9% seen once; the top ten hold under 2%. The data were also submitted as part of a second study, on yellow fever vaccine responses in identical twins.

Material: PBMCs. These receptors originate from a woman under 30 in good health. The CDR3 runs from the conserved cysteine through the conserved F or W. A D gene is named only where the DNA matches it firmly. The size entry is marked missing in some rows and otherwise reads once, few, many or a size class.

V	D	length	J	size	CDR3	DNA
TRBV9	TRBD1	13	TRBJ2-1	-	CASSVARQGVTVF	TGTGCCAGCAGCGTAGCTAGACAGGGGGTTACGGTCTTC
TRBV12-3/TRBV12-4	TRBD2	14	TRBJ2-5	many	CASRLAGLGETQYF	TGTGCCAGCAGGTTAGCGGGATTAGGAGAGACCCAGTACTTC
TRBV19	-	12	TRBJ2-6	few	CASSAGANVLTF	TGTGCCAGTAGTGCAGGGGCCAACGTCCTGACTTTC
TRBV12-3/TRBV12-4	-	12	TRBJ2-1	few	CASSQSRWEQFF	TGTGCCAGCAGTCAATCCCGGTGGGAGCAGTTCTTC
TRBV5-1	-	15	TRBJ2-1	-	CASSGLGGLKNEQFF	TGCGCCAGCAGCGGTCTAGGAGGCCTGAAAAATGAGCAGTTCTTC
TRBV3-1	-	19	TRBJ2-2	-	CASSQGGDTFHANTGELFF	TGTGCCAGCAGCCAAGGGGGCGACACCTTTCACGCGAACACCGGGGAGCTGTTTTTT
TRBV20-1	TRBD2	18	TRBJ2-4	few	CSARDPIIAGGTKNIQYF	TGCAGTGCTAGAGATCCCATTATAGCGGGAGGCACCAAAAACATTCAGTACTTC
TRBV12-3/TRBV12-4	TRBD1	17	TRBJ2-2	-	CASRRAGTGGYTGELFF	TGTGCCAGCAGAAGAGCCGGGACAGGGGGATACACCGGGGAGCTGTTTTTT
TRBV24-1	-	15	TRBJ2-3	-	CATESSRLGTDTQYF	TGTGCCACCGAAAGTAGCCGCCTTGGCACAGATACGCAGTATTTT
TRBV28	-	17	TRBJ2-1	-	CASSPPVGTGGDNEQFF	TGTGCCAGCAGTCCCCCTGTAGGCACCGGGGGCGACAATGAGCAGTTCTTC
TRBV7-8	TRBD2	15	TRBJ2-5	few	CASSLEGGSRETQYF	TGTGCCAGCAGCTTAGAGGGCGGGAGTAGGGAGACCCAGTACTTC
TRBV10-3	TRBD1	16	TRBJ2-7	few	CAISAGLGQGADEQYF	TGTGCCATCAGCGCCGGGTTGGGACAGGGGGCAGACGAGCAGTACTTC
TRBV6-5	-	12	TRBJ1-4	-	CASRSTSEKLFF	TGTGCCAGCCGCAGCACCTCAGAAAAACTGTTTTTT
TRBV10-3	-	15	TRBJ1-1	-	CAIRDSGTKNTEAFF	TGTGCCATCAGGGACTCCGGGACAAAGAACACTGAAGCTTTCTTT
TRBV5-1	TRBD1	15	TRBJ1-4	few	CASSQGRGLSEKLFF	TGCGCCAGCAGCCAGGGAAGGGGGCTGAGTGAAAAACTGTTTTTT
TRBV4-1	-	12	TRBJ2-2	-	CASSQAPRELFF	TGCGCCAGCAGCCAAGCCCCCAGGGAGCTGTTTTTT
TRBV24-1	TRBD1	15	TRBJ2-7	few	CATSDHGQGLHEQYF	TGTGCCACCAGTGATCATGGACAGGGTCTCCACGAGCAGTACTTC
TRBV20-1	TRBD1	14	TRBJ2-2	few	CSAPGTGGTGELFF	TGCAGTGCTCCCGGGACAGGGGGCACCGGGGAGCTGTTTTTT
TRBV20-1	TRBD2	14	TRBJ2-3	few	CSAPERGNTDTQYF	TGCAGTGCTCCAGAGCGGGGGAACACAGATACGCAGTATTTT
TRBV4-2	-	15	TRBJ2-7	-	CASSQDFGRDYEQYF	TGTGCCAGCAGCCAAGATTTTGGTCGGGACTACGAGCAGTACTTC
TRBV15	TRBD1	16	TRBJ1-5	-	CATSRGRGRIDQPQHF	TGTGCCACCAGCAGAGGTAGGGGGCGCATAGACCAGCCCCAGCATTTT
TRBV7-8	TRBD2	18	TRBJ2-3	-	CASWRTSGSVFSTDTQYF	TGTGCCAGCTGGCGGACTAGCGGGAGTGTGTTTAGCACAGATACGCAGTATTTT
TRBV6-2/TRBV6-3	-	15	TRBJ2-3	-	CASSSSTPGLGTQYF	TGTGCCAGCAGCTCCTCTACGCCCGGGTTGGGTACGCAGTATTTT
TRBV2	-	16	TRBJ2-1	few	CASTKGRDSSYNEQFF	TGTGCCAGCACCAAAGGGAGAGATAGCTCCTACAATGAGCAGTTCTTC
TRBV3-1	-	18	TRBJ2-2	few	CASSRQRPNLRDTGELFF	TGTGCCAGCAGCCGACAAAGGCCCAATCTGAGAGACACCGGGGAGCTGTTTTTT
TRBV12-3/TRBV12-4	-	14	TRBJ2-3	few	CASSETPSTDTQYF	TGTGCCAGCAGTGAGACACCTAGCACAGATACGCAGTATTTT
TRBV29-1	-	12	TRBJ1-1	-	CSVRAMNTEAFF	TGCAGCGTCCGGGCCATGAACACTGAAGCTTTCTTT
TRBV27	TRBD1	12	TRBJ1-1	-	CASIGPDRGTFF	TGTGCCAGCATCGGACCGGACAGGGGAACTTTCTTT
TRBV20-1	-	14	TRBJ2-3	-	CSATPGTPTDTQYF	TGCAGTGCCACCCCGGGGACGCCAACAGATACGCAGTATTTT